The 30 T cell receptor beta chains below were found in one sample sequenced in a study of blood T cells in healthy people across ages. Next came a second PCR, run for about 7 to 12 cycles, which used a sample-barcoded 5' primer along with a J-beta primer mix. TCRdb re-analysed the 5' RACE reads in MiXCR, keeping a single row per CDR3 protein. The sample consists of just over 1 million distinct CDR3 sequences, more than 40% of them appearing once. The sequenced material came from blood. The receptors here all came from a woman aged 55 to 70 in good health.

There are many counts of this clonotype. The gene calls are TRBV6-6 and TRBJ2-7; 9 bases map to TRBD1. The CDR3 is 14 residues long. With V trimmed by 6 bases and J by 0 bases, 3 bases remained unmatched. CDR1 and CDR2 from the germline V gene are MNHNY and SVGAGI (reference sequence). The CDR3 nucleotides read TGTGCCAGCAGCACGGGACAGGGCTCCTACGAGCAGTACTTC. Its protein product is CASSTGQGSYEQYF.

This clonotype was counted only a few times. The rearrangement uses TRBV10-3 and TRBJ2-3; 11 nucleotides line up with TRBD2. V was clipped by 7 bases and J by 0 bases; unmatched bases: 6. This CDR3 contains 16 residues. Germline V gene sequence: CDR1 ENHRY, CDR2 SYGVKD. The CDR3 reads CAIKSGTSGSTDTQYF. DNA of the CDR3: TGTGCCATCAAGTCCGGGACTAGCGGTAGCACAGATACGCAGTATTTT.

The chain employs TRBV7-8 and TRBJ2-5, with a weak D call TRBD1 (5 bases). CDR1 and CDR2 from the germline V gene are SGHVS and FQNEAQ. Trimming stripped 2 bases from V and 2 bases from J, with 15 bases between. CDR3 length equals 16 residues. The CDR3 reads CASSLTGAREQETQYF. For the CDR3, the DNA is TGTGCCAGCAGCTTAACTGGGGCTAGGGAACAAGAGACCCAGTACTTC.

This clonotype was seen a few times. This rearrangement joins TRBV13 to TRBJ2-1; D is uncertain. Per germline, CDR1 PRHDT and CDR2 FYEKMQ (reference sequence). Deletions cut 5 bases from V and 8 bases from J, with 10 bases between. The CDR3 is made up of 12 amino acids. CDR3 in DNA: TGTGCCAGCAGCATTAGAGTCGATGAGCAGTTCTTC. Translated, it gives CASSIRVDEQFF.

As concerns this clonotype: This could be a read error, since a much larger clone is one nucleotide away. V usage is TRBV29-1 and J usage is TRBJ2-5; D possibly matches TRBD1 or TRBD2 (5 bases each). CDR3 size: 14 residues. Trimming took 0 bases from V and 0 from J, leaving 8 bases between them. Germline CDR1 and CDR2: SQVTM and ANQGSEA. CDR3 region: CSVEEGRNQETQYF. The CDR3 DNA reads TGCAGCGTTGAAGAGGGACGAAACCAAGAGACCCAGTACTTC.

This clonotype appeared a few times. The chain has TRBV27 and TRBJ1-2; D might be TRBD1 (5 bases). There are 13 residues in the CDR3. V was trimmed by 1 base and J by 6 bases, leaving 9 bases between them. Germline lookup yields CDR1 MNHEY and CDR2 SMNVEV (reference sequence). CDR3 amino acids: CASSLYGTDGYTF. CDR3 in DNA: TGTGCCAGCAGTTTATACGGGACGGATGGCTACACCTTC.

The table lists this clonotype with a few counts. The chain links TRBV28 to TRBJ2-7; 15 nucleotides align to TRBD2. From germline, CDR1 is MDHEN and CDR2 SYDVKM. Trimming took 6 bases from V and 0 from J; bases not matched to a gene: 9. The CDR3 has 18 residues. CDR3 sequence (DNA): TGTGCCAGCAGCTCCCCCGGGACTAGCGGGAGGCTCTCCTACGAGCAGTACTTC. This translates into CASSSPGTSGRLSYEQYF.

The J gene is TRBJ2-7, the V gene TRBV27, with 7 bases that match TRBD2. Germline CDR1 MNHEY, CDR2 SMNVEV (reference sequence). V dropped 3 bases and J dropped 2; count of bases not matched to a gene: 7. The CDR3 loop spans 15 amino acids. The CDR3 spells CASSFQRAGPYEQYF. CDR3 nucleotides: TGTGCCAGCAGTTTTCAGCGAGCGGGACCCTACGAGCAGTACTTC.

The chain uses TRBV16 and TRBJ2-7; D remains unclear. This CDR3 comprises 14 residues. V lost 6 bases and J lost 0, with 12 bases in between. CDR1 KGHSY and CDR2 FQNENV come from the germline V gene. CDR3 DNA: TGTGCCAGCAGTGAAAAGACGGGCTCCTACGAGCAGTACTTC. Its translation: CASSEKTGSYEQYF.

V usage is TRBV4-2 and J usage is TRBJ1-3; 7 bases line up with TRBD1. CDR1 LGHNA and CDR2 YNFKEQ come from the germline V gene. CDR3 length equals 18 residues. V dropped 0 bases and J dropped 0; count of bases not matched to a gene: 8. The CDR3 here is CASSQDLGDSYSGNTIYF. As DNA, the CDR3 is TGTGCCAGCAGCCAAGATCTAGGGGACAGCTACTCTGGAAACACCATATATTTT.

The CDR3 nucleotides are TGCAGTGCCTCCGGAACCGGATCCCCCTACGAGCAGTACTTC. It is translated as CSASGTGSPYEQYF. The chain has TRBV20-1 and TRBJ2-7; unclear D gene. V lost 6 bases and J lost 2, with 17 bases in between. The CDR3 is 14 amino acids. The V gene's germline CDR1 is DFQATT and CDR2 SNEGSKA (reference sequence).

J is TRBJ1-2 and V is TRBV5-1, with D tentatively TRBD1 (6 bases). The germline CDR1 and CDR2 sequences are SGHRS and YFSETQ. The V end lost 0 bases, the J end lost 2 bases, and 14 bases lay between the germline ends. This CDR3 is built from 16 residues. This CDR3 reads CASSLGPGQLNYGYTF. DNA for the CDR3: TGCGCCAGCAGCTTGGGGCCGGGACAACTAAACTATGGCTACACCTTC.

The chain employs TRBV5-1 and TRBJ2-7; 8 nucleotides match TRBD1. Germline V gene sequence: CDR1 SGHRS, CDR2 YFSETQ. The CDR3 consists of 14 residues. V lost 4 bases, J lost 5 bases, and 8 bases stayed unmatched. The DNA for the CDR3 is TGCGCCAGCAGCCCTCCGGGACAGGTCGACGAGCAGTACTTC. It codes for CASSPPGQVDEQYF.

This clonotype was seen more than once but under ten times. The chain has TRBV7-9 and TRBJ2-4, with a weak D call TRBD1 (6 bases). The germline V gene encodes CDR1 SEHNR and CDR2 FQNEAQ (reference sequence). The length of the CDR3 is 17 residues. The V end lost 2 bases, the J end lost 1 base, and 15 bases lay between the germline ends. The CDR3 coding sequence is TGTGCCAGCAGCTTATTATTAGGGGGTACGGCCAAAAACATTCAGTACTTC. Amino acids: CASSLLLGGTAKNIQYF. Full variable domain (missing parts from reference TRBV7-9 and TRBJ2-4): DTGVSQNPRHKITKRGQNVTFRCDPISEHNRLYWYRQTLGQGPEFLTYFQNEAQLEKSRLLSDRFSAERPKGSFSTLEIQRTEQGDSAMYLCASSLLLGGTAKNIQYFGAGTRLSVL.

The chain is built from TRBV3-1 and TRBJ2-7; 10 positions agree with TRBD2. The CDR3 runs to 15 residues. Per germline, CDR1 LGHDT and CDR2 YNNKEL (reference sequence). V lost 7 bases, J lost 5 bases, and 11 bases stayed unmatched. The CDR3 spells CASTSGSGRINEQYF. The CDR3 region has the DNA TGTGCCAGCACTAGCGGGAGTGGGAGGATCAACGAGCAGTACTTC.

The chain combines TRBV27 with TRBJ2-5, with TRBD2 identical over 8 bases. The germline V gene has CDR1 MNHEY and CDR2 SMNVEV (reference sequence). After removal of 5 bases from V and 11 bases from J, the junction contained 13 bases not matched to a gene. The CDR3 contains 14 residues. DNA for the CDR3: TGTGCCAGCAGTACAGCGGGAGAATACAATGAGCAGTACTTC. This codes for CASSTAGEYNEQYF.

The chain combines TRBV27 with TRBJ1-2; tentative D call: TRBD1 (6 bases). V gave up 0 bases and J gave up 4 bases, with 15 bases separating them. The CDR3 covers 16 residues. Germline V gene lookup returns CDR1 MNHEY and CDR2 SMNVEV (reference sequence). The CDR3 bases are TGTGCCAGCAGTTTATCTCGCAGGGGCCAGTTCTATGGCTACACCTTC. This translates into CASSLSRRGQFYGYTF.

This clonotype was picked up a small number of times. The V call is TRBV24-1, the J call TRBJ2-7; the D is unclear. CDR3 size: 13 residues. V lost 5 bases and J lost 2, with 9 bases in between. The germline gives CDR1 KGHDR, CDR2 SFDVKD. CDR3 sequence reads: CATSGRDTYEQYF. CDR3 in DNA: TGTGCCACCAGTGGAAGGGATACCTACGAGCAGTACTTC.

This chain joins TRBV13 and TRBJ2-7, with TRBD2 matching over 9 bases. The J segment lost 7 bases and the V segment lost 5 bases, leaving 12 bases of the junction unmatched. The germline gives CDR1 PRHDT, CDR2 FYEKMQ (reference sequence). The CDR3 loop spans 15 amino acids. The CDR3 region has the DNA TGTGCCAGCAGCATTGGGCTAGCGGGACTTCAAGAGCAGTACTTC. Translation: CASSIGLAGLQEQYF.

The chain has TRBV20-1 and TRBJ1-1, with 9 bases fitting TRBD1. The CDR3 extends over 15 amino acids. Germline lookup yields CDR1 DFQATT and CDR2 SNEGSKA (reference sequence). The CDR3 sequence: CSGGPQGAWDFEAFF. Here the CDR3 DNA reads TGCAGCGGGGGGCCACAGGGGGCCTGGGACTTTGAAGCTTTCTTT.

The chain joins TRBV12-3 or TRBV12-4 to TRBJ1-3; D remains ambiguous. The length of the CDR3 is 12 residues. The V gene lost 3 bases and the J gene lost 10 bases, with 10 bases spanning the gap. DNA for the CDR3: TGTGCCAGCAGTTTCCCCGATGGAACCATATATTTT. It codes for CASSFPDGTIYF.

This clonotype was found a few times. The rearrangement joins TRBV21-1 to TRBJ2-7. TRBV21-1 counts as a pseudogene. This CDR3 is built from 14 residues. CDR3 coding DNA: TGTGCCAGCAGCAAAGGGGGTAGTGTCTACGAGCAGTACTTC. Amino acid sequence: CASSKGGSVYEQYF.

The rearrangement links TRBV28 to TRBJ1-6; 10 nucleotides align to TRBD1. The germline V gene has CDR1 MDHEN and CDR2 SYDVKM. The CDR3 sequence is 16 residues long. V shed 8 bases and J 3 bases; nucleotides not matched to a gene: 7. In DNA, the CDR3 is TGTGCCAGCTTCTCGACAGGGGGCAGCTATAATTCACCCCTCCACTTT. As protein: CASFSTGGSYNSPLHF.

The chain is built from TRBV5-5 and TRBJ2-7; D is perhaps TRBD2 (6 bases). V lost 0 bases and J lost 5, with 15 bases in between. CDR1 and CDR2 (germline): SGHKS, YYEKEE (reference sequence). This CDR3 contains 15 residues. CDR3 sequence reads: CASSLAVGSHHEQYF. In nucleotides, the CDR3 is TGTGCCAGCAGCTTGGCAGTCGGGAGTCACCACGAGCAGTACTTC.

J is TRBJ1-4 and V is TRBV27, with a possible D match to TRBD1 (5 bases). Germline CDR1 is MNHEY and CDR2 is SMNVEV (reference sequence). V lost 9 bases, J lost 5 bases, and 37 bases lay in between. This CDR3 has 21 residues. The CDR3 here is CASPSTPPTACAPPENEKLFF. The CDR3 nucleotides are TGTGCCAGTCCTTCTACTCCACCGACAGCCTGCGCACCACCTGAAAATGAAAAACTGTTTTTT. The full variable domain, rest sourced from reference TRBV27 and TRBJ1-4, is EAQVTQNPRYLITVTGKKLTVTCSQNMNHEYMSWYRQDPGLGLRQIYYSMNVEVTDKGDVPEGYKVSRKEKRNFPLILESPSPNQTSLYFCASPSTPPTACAPPENEKLFFGSGTQLSVL.

This clonotype was detected only a few times. The chain combines TRBV12-3 or TRBV12-4 with TRBJ2-7; no clear D gene. The CDR3 totals 13 residues. Trimming shortened V by 5 bases and J by 3 bases, and 11 bases separated the two germline ends. The CDR3 coding sequence is TGTGCCAGCAGTGTCCAAGTAGGCTACGAGCAGTACTTC. This encodes CASSVQVGYEQYF.

The J gene is TRBJ2-3, the V gene TRBV29-1, with 10 bases identical to TRBD2. The CDR3 runs to 14 residues. The germline V gene has CDR1 SQVTM and CDR2 ANQGSEA. J gave up 1 base and V 7 bases, and 5 bases lay outside the gene matches. The CDR3 sequence: CSGGLAGGTDTQYF. The CDR3 coding sequence is TGCAGCGGGGGGCTAGCGGGAGGCACAGATACGCAGTATTTT.

This chain joins TRBV7-3 and TRBJ1-2, with 8 bases identical to TRBD1. Trimming at V came to 10 bases and at J to 4 bases, leaving 11 bases not matched to a gene. The germline V gene encodes CDR1 SGHTA and CDR2 FQGTGA. The CDR3 is 14 residues long. The CDR3 region has the DNA TGTGCCAAGTTGAACCGGGACAGGACCTATGGCTACACCTTC. It specifies CAKLNRDRTYGYTF.

V is TRBV3-1 and J is TRBJ2-7; unclear D gene. This CDR3 contains 15 residues. Germline lookup yields CDR1 LGHDT and CDR2 YNNKEL (reference sequence). Trimming shortened V by 4 bases and J by 3 bases, and 16 bases separated the two germline ends. The CDR3 coding sequence is TGTGCCAGCAGCCCTTCAGCGACCCCCCTCTACGAGCAGTACTTC. It encodes CASSPSATPLYEQYF.

The chain carries TRBV27 and TRBJ2-7, with a possible D match to TRBD2 (5 bases). Germline V lookup: CDR1 MNHEY, CDR2 SMNVEV (reference sequence). V was cut by 0 bases and J by 3 bases, with 12 bases left in between. The length of the CDR3 is 15 residues. As DNA, the CDR3 is TGTGCCAGCAGTTTATCTTCAGCGGCTAACTACGAGCAGTACTTC. This encodes CASSLSSAANYEQYF.